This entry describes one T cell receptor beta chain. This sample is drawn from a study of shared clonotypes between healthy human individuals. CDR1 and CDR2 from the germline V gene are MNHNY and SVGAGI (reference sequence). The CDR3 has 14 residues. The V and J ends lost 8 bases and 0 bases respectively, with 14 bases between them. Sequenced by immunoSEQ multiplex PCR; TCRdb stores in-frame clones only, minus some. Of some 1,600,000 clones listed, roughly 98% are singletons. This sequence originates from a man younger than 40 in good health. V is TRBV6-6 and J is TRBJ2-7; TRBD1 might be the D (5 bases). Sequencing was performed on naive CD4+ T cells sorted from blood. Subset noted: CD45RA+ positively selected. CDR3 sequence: CASVRGYPSYEQYF. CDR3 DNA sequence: TGTGCCAGCGTAAGGGGCTACCCCTCCTACGAGCAGTACTTC.